This T cell receptor (beta chain) was sequenced during a study of T cell changes during pregnancy in multiple sclerosis. CDR1 is MGHRA and CDR2 is YSYEKL in the germline V gene. V was pared by 2 bases and J by 7 bases, with 14 bases between. The CDR3 sequence is 14 residues long. This clone was observed once. Profiled with immunoSEQ multiplex PCR; TCRdb holds only in-frame clones, not every one. The sample records approximately 45,000 clones, around 94% being singletons. The sequenced sample was CD4+ T cells from peripheral blood mononuclear cells, obtained in the second trimester of pregnancy. The chain couples TRBV4-1 to TRBJ1-1; a possible D gene is TRBD1 (6 bases). The receptor was isolated from a female donor in good health, enrolled as a control in a pregnancy study. CDR3 sequence reads: CASSQFARGGEAFF. The CDR3 DNA follows: TGCGCCAGCAGCCAATTTGCTCGAGGGGGTGAAGCTTTCTTT.